A selection of T cell receptor beta chains follows, all from one sample in a study of glioma-infiltrating T cells. TCRdb re-called the multiplex PCR reads with MiXCR, one entry per CDR3 protein. Altogether over 15,000 distinct CDR3 sequences are present, 55% to 70% being singletons, with the ten largest covering around 42%. The sequenced sample was glioma tissue, nonneoplastic brain tissue, or PBMCs (not recorded which). The receptor set was obtained from a human donor with low-grade glioma or glioblastoma, undergoing nonglioma brain surgery, or in good health (not recorded which). CDR3s include the opening cysteine and the closing phenylalanine or tryptophan. Fields, in order: D gene, V gene, J gene, CDR3 protein. D genes are given only for firm matches.

TRBD1	TRBV20-1	TRBJ2-7	CSAGGGTGKNEQYF
NA	TRBV9	TRBJ1-1	CASSASATASLENTEAFF
TRBD1	TRBV6-1	TRBJ1-2	CASNPSPGTGALLYTF
NA	TRBV15	TRBJ1-2	CATSREGTTGGYTF
NA	TRBV20-1	TRBJ1-5	CSARVVGRDQPQHF
TRBD1	TRBV20-1	TRBJ1-1	CRGLYGTGEAFF
NA	TRBV9	TRBJ2-7	CASSPGGAEQYF
NA	TRBV6-6	TRBJ2-3	CASILLSLDTQYF
NA	TRBV12-3/TRBV12-4	TRBJ1-3	CASSPRAGNTIYF
NA	TRBV27	TRBJ2-1	CARSLQWTSGEQFF
TRBD2	TRBV6-5	TRBJ2-1	CASSYSLTSVRMNNEQFF
NA	TRBV2	TRBJ1-5	CASSEVATMTQHF
NA	TRBV27	TRBJ1-2	CASSLTRFYGYTF
NA	TRBV27	TRBJ1-2	CASSLEGSYGYTF
NA	TRBV4-1	TRBJ1-1	CASSHPGGSGTEAFF
NA	TRBV2	TRBJ2-2	CASSERTTGELFF
NA	TRBV4-2	TRBJ2-7	CASSHTRVTYEQYF
NA	TRBV20-1	TRBJ1-5	CSARPDRYQPQHF
TRBD2	TRBV7-2	TRBJ2-1	CASSLSLAVEQFF
NA	TRBV28	TRBJ1-1	CASSSLEGLNTEAFF
NA	TRBV4-3	TRBJ1-2	CASSQDRAGAGIGYTF
TRBD2	TRBV7-6	TRBJ2-1	CASSLAGPGTRAHNEQFF
NA	TRBV6-6	TRBJ1-1	CASSFLDRLNTEAFF
TRBD2	TRBV6-9	TRBJ2-3	CSSSYLAGTIGTDTQYF
TRBD1	TRBV20-1	TRBJ2-7	CSASTGDEQYF
TRBD1	TRBV7-2	TRBJ1-2	CASTETQGAPYGYTF
TRBD2	TRBV6-2/TRBV6-3	TRBJ2-1	CASSYSRTSGILDNEQFF
NA	TRBV11-2	TRBJ2-2	CASSPWTANTGELFF
NA	TRBV20-1	TRBJ2-5	CSARDNQQETQYF
NA	TRBV6-9	TRBJ1-1	CASSYDPRTEAFF
NA	TRBV14	TRBJ2-7	CASSHQGYEQYF
TRBD1	TRBV20-1	TRBJ2-7	CSATRDRGDEQYF
NA	TRBV27	TRBJ1-1	CASSAGQLLEAFF
NA	TRBV2	TRBJ1-2	CATQRGDGGYTF
NA	TRBV20-1	TRBJ1-5	CSAAQVFGNQPQHF
TRBD1	TRBV29-1	TRBJ1-2	CSVATGAVLNYGYTF
NA	TRBV20-1	TRBJ2-3	CSARALPVGTDTQYF
NA	TRBV6-6	TRBJ2-1	CASSYSGPLWQFF
NA	TRBV7-2	TRBJ1-1	CASSSRGGPEAFF
NA	TRBV10-3	TRBJ2-7	CAISESDYEQYF
NA	TRBV27	TRBJ2-5	CASSSRRVKETQYF
NA	TRBV20-1	TRBJ2-7	CSARDPADSYYEQYF
NA	TRBV7-2	TRBJ1-5	CASSLRGINQPQHF
NA	TRBV6-2/TRBV6-3	TRBJ1-2	CASGKSGGYTF
NA	TRBV20-1	TRBJ1-1	CSAPLTVNTEAFF
TRBD2	TRBV28	TRBJ2-1	CASSPGTSGGPNEQFF